The 23 T cell receptor beta chains listed next were all sequenced from one sample in a study of PD-1 blockade in mismatch repair-deficient tumors. Profiled with immunoSEQ multiplex PCR; TCRdb holds only in-frame clones, not every one. The sample records some 120,000 clones, 85% to 90% being singletons. Sequenced material: peripheral blood, taken 44 weeks after starting pembrolizumab. These receptor sequences come from an adult with mismatch repair-deficient cancer.

The chain joins TRBV19 to TRBJ1-5, with 7 bases lining up with TRBD1. Per germline, CDR1 LNHDA and CDR2 SQIVND (reference sequence). The CDR3 runs to 14 residues. After removal of 10 bases from V and 4 bases from J, the junction contained 10 bases not matched to a gene. The CDR3 sequence: CATRGGPNNQPQHF. CDR3 coding DNA: TGTGCCACCAGGGGGGGTCCCAATAATCAGCCCCAGCATTTT.

This rearrangement joins TRBV4-3 to TRBJ2-7; 7 bases are a match to TRBD1. CDR1 and CDR2 from the germline V gene are LGHNA and YSLEER. The CDR3 is 15 residues long. J lost 3 bases, V lost 1 base, and 6 bases had no gene match. CDR3 residues: CASSQVVGGHYEQYF. Written as DNA, the CDR3 is TGCGCCAGCAGCCAAGTGGTAGGGGGCCACTACGAGCAGTACTTC.

This chain uses TRBV30 with TRBJ2-3; 7 nucleotides agree with TRBD1. The CDR3 is 14 residues long. Germline V CDR1 and CDR2: GTSNPN, SVGIG (reference sequence). V was clipped by 6 bases and J by 2 bases; unmatched bases: 8. CDR3 sequence reads: CACPTDRNTDTQYF. CDR3 sequence (DNA): TGTGCCTGCCCTACGGACAGGAACACAGATACGCAGTATTTT.

The chain links TRBV2 to TRBJ2-7, with D perhaps matching TRBD2 (6 bases). The CDR3 totals 13 residues. Germline CDR1 and CDR2: SNHLY and FYNNEI. Trimming shortened V by 5 bases and J by 2 bases, and 10 bases separated the two germline ends. CDR3 nucleotides: TGTGCCAGCAGTACCGGGACTCCCTACGAGCAGTACTTC. Amino acid sequence: CASSTGTPYEQYF.

This chain links TRBV1 with TRBJ2-7; TRBD2, the table's D call, lacks a check against the DNA. TRBV1 is reported as a pseudogene. The CDR3 contains 16 residues. In nucleotides, the CDR3 is TGCACCAGCAGCGCTCTACTACCGACCATCGCCCACGAGCAGTACTTC. Residues: CTSSALLPTIAHEQYF.

The chain uses TRBV4-3 and TRBJ2-1, with TRBD1 matching over 7 bases. CDR3 length: 14 residues. Unmatched junction bases numbered 8, after V lost 8 bases and J lost 4 bases. The germline CDR1 and CDR2 sequences are LGHNA and YSLEER. The CDR3 region is CASGEGGFYNEQFF. DNA of the CDR3: TGCGCCAGCGGAGAAGGGGGCTTTTACAATGAGCAGTTCTTC.

J is TRBJ2-2 and V is TRBV27, with TRBD2 matching 13 bases. J lost 2 bases, V lost 5 bases, and 8 bases had no gene match. CDR1 MNHEY and CDR2 SMNVEV come from the germline V gene (reference sequence). The CDR3 is made up of 18 amino acids. CDR3 DNA sequence: TGTGCCAGCAGTAACTCCGGACTAGCGGGAGAAAACACCGGGGAGCTGTTTTTT. It is translated as CASSNSGLAGENTGELFF.

This clone showed up just a few times. The chain links TRBV5-4 to TRBJ2-1, with D hard to call. The CDR3 spans 12 residues. The germline gives CDR1 SGHNT, CDR2 YYREEE (reference sequence). V was clipped by 0 bases and J by 3 bases, with 1 base between them. The CDR3 DNA sequence: TGTGCCAGCAGCTTGGACTACAATGAGCAGTTCTTC. Protein sequence: CASSLDYNEQFF.

This clone has just one count. The V call is TRBV18, the J call TRBJ2-7, with TRBD2 identical over 11 bases. The germline V gene encodes CDR1 KGHSH and CDR2 LQKENI. The V segment lost 6 bases and the J segment 0 bases; nucleotides outside the gene matches: 4. The length of the CDR3 is 15 residues. In nucleotides, the CDR3 is TGTGCCAGCTCCCCAACTAGCGGGAGCTCCTACGAGCAGTACTTC. It codes for CASSPTSGSSYEQYF.

The chain combines TRBV10-3 with TRBJ1-5; D is undetermined. The germline gives CDR1 ENHRY, CDR2 SYGVKD. This CDR3 is built from 14 residues. Trimming cost V 4 bases and J 5 bases, with 12 bases left between them. The CDR3 DNA follows: TGTGCCATCAGTGTATCGGGAGCGTATCAGCCCCAGCATTTT. Translated: CAISVSGAYQPQHF.

This sequence joins TRBV6-8 and TRBJ2-1; the match to TRBD1 covers 10 bases. V was pared by 6 bases and J by 3 bases, with 8 bases of the junction left unmatched. CDR1 and CDR2 from the germline V gene are MNHGY and SAAAGT. The length of the CDR3 is 16 residues. The DNA for the CDR3 is TGTGCCAGCAGGCCACCGGGACAGGGGTGCTACAATGAGCAGTTCTTC. Amino acids: CASRPPGQGCYNEQFF.

This clone was seen a few times. The V gene is TRBV10-3, the J gene TRBJ2-5, with TRBD1 as a possible D gene (6 bases). CDR1 is ENHRY and CDR2 is SYGVKD in the germline V gene. The length of the CDR3 is 13 residues. V dropped 6 bases and J dropped 4 bases, with 12 bases sitting between them. This chain's CDR3 is CAIRDSPTETQYF. CDR3 nucleotides: TGTGCCATCAGGGACAGCCCTACAGAGACCCAGTACTTC.

V gene TRBV23-1 combines with J gene TRBJ2-5; D remains unclear. TRBV23-1 is an ORF for which the function is uncertain. V lost 8 bases and J lost 1, with 14 bases in between. The CDR3 extends over 14 amino acids. Here the CDR3 reads CASLKGSLQETQYF. As DNA, the CDR3 is TGCGCCAGCCTCAAGGGCAGCCTCCAAGAGACCCAGTACTTC.

This clone turned up a few times. This chain connects TRBV10-2 to TRBJ2-7; a possible D gene is TRBD2 (6 bases). The germline V and J ends were trimmed by 3 bases and 0 bases, with 15 bases remaining between them. The CDR3 is 16 amino acids. Looked up from germline, CDR1 is WSHSY and CDR2 is SAAADI. In DNA form, the CDR3 reads TGCGCCAGCAGTGACCGCGGGACGGGCAGCTCCTACGAGCAGTACTTC. This sequence encodes CASSDRGTGSSYEQYF.

The rearrangement uses TRBV19 and TRBJ2-2, with 9 positions matching TRBD1. This CDR3 region has 15 residues. CDR1 LNHDA and CDR2 SQIVND come from the germline V gene (reference sequence). V shed 6 bases and J 4 bases; nucleotides not matched to a gene: 6. CDR3 bases: TGTGCCAGTAGCGCCGGGACAGGGAGCACCGGGGAGCTGTTTTTT. Protein: CASSAGTGSTGELFF.

The rearrangement links TRBV29-1 to TRBJ2-7; the match to TRBD2 covers 11 bases. The CDR3 has 16 residues. The germline V gene encodes CDR1 SQVTM and CDR2 ANQGSEA. V trimming: 1 base; J trimming: 0 bases; junction bases outside the gene matches: 5. The DNA of the CDR3 is TGCAGCGTTGAAGTGGCTAGCGGGAGGACCTCCTACGAGCAGTACTTC. Protein: CSVEVASGRTSYEQYF.

The chain employs TRBV6-5 and TRBJ2-1; D might be TRBD2 (6 bases). This CDR3 is built from 12 residues. The V gene lost 6 bases and the J gene lost 9 bases, with 12 bases spanning the gap. Germline CDR1 reads MNHEY; CDR2 reads SVGAGI. CDR3 in amino acids: CASRTSTVEQFF. CDR3 bases: TGTGCCAGCAGGACTAGTACGGTTGAGCAGTTCTTC.

The chain has TRBV18 and TRBJ2-3; 10 positions match TRBD1. Germline lookup yields CDR1 KGHSH and CDR2 LQKENI. The ends lost 3 bases at V and 0 bases at J; junction bases unmatched: 6. This CDR3 contains 17 residues. The CDR3 DNA reads as TGTGCCAGCTCACCCCTGACAGGGGGCCCTAGCACAGATACGCAGTATTTT. This gives the protein CASSPLTGGPSTDTQYF.

This sequence joins TRBV20-1 and TRBJ2-7; possibly TRBD1 for D (5 bases). Germline values: CDR1 DFQATT, CDR2 SNEGSKA (reference sequence). There are 11 residues in the CDR3. Trimming left V 6 bases short and J 7 bases short, with 13 bases between. CDR3 residues: CSANRLVEQYF. CDR3 nucleotides: TGCAGTGCCAACAGGCTAGTGGAGCAGTACTTC.

This clone was recorded a few times. V usage is TRBV21-1 and J usage is TRBJ2-1; TRBD1 is the table's D call, not checked against the DNA. TRBV21-1 counts as a pseudogene. The CDR3 is 17 residues long. Here the CDR3 DNA reads TGTGCCAGCAGCAACTCTGGCGGGACAGCCCCTTACAATGAGCAGTTCTTC. The encoded protein is CASSNSGGTAPYNEQFF.

This clone has only one observation. The chain uses TRBV19 and TRBJ2-1, with D unclear. V shed 2 bases and J shed 10 bases, with 18 bases lying between them. This CDR3 has 15 amino acids. Germline V CDR1 and CDR2: LNHDA, SQIVND (reference sequence). The CDR3, as DNA: TGTGCCAGTAGTATAAGAACTCTACCTACGGCAGAGCAGTTCTTC. Translation gives CASSIRTLPTAEQFF.

In this sample, this clone turned up a few times. CDR3 nucleotide sequence: TGTGCCAGCAGCCCTCGTTCGGGCACCATATATTTT. It codes for CASSPRSGTIYF. The chain recombines TRBV7-6 with TRBJ1-3; D uncertain. Trimming stripped 5 bases from V and 9 bases from J, with 11 bases between. The CDR3 covers 12 residues. Germline V gene sequence: CDR1 SGHVS, CDR2 FNYEAQ. Using reference TRBV7-6 and TRBJ1-3 for the parts outside the CDR3, the full variable domain is GAGVSQSPRYKVTKRGQDVALRCDPISGHVSLYWYRQALGQGPEFLTYFNYEAQQDKSGLPNDRFSAERPEGSISTLTIQRTEQRDSAMYRCASSPRSGTIYFGEGSWLTVV.

The chain joins TRBV7-9 to TRBJ2-7; 10 positions match TRBD1. Germline CDR1 is SEHNR and CDR2 is FQNEAQ (reference sequence). The CDR3 is made up of 18 amino acids. J was trimmed by 6 bases and V by 1 base; bases with no gene match: 15. This CDR3 reads CASSLGRWKGTGDIEQYF. The CDR3 DNA reads as TGTGCCAGCAGCTTAGGAAGGTGGAAGGGGACAGGGGATATCGAGCAGTACTTC.